The present TCR beta chain was sequenced within a study of T cells in Graves' hyperthyroidism and ophthalmopathy. Whole-study findings and limits: Onset of ophthalmopathy came a median about 6.5 months after the model predicted it.

This CDR3 has 14 amino acids. The germline V gene encodes CDR1 LNHDA and CDR2 SQIVND (reference sequence). Clinical symptoms, serum thyroxine, TRAb, thyroid ultrasound and orbital computed tomography established diagnosis. In regard to this clonotype: Its target is unknown. Sequence at one end of the junction differs from germline and may be a read error.

Amplified TCR beta CDR3 regions derived from RNA transcripts. HTBI primers drove first-round RT-PCR of the TCR CDR3. A single record per CDR3 protein comes from TCRdb applying MiXCR to the multiplex PCR reads. Of 550,000 to 700,000 distinct CDR3 sequences listed, roughly 46% are singletons. The chain couples TRBV19 to TRBJ2-6; 8 bases fit TRBD1. This clonotype was obtained from an adult woman with Graves' disease, either hyperthyroidism or ophthalmopathy (not recorded which). The source material was peripheral blood or thyroid tissue (not recorded which). CDR3 sequence (DNA): TGTGCCAGTAGGGGCCTTACAGGGGGCAACGTCCTGACTTTC. Translation: CASRGLTGGNVLTF. The full variable domain, in which reference TRBV19 and TRBJ2-6 provide the parts outside the CDR3, is DGGITQSPKYLFRKEGQNVTLSCEQNLNHDAMYWYRQDPGQGLRLIYYSQIVNDFQKGDIAEGYSVSREKKESFPLTVTSAQKNPTAFYLCASRGLTGGNVLTFGAGSRLTVL.